The 29 T cell receptor beta chains below come from one sample, sequenced in a study of Ad26.COV2.S vaccination and SARS-CoV-2 variants. Assay: immunoSEQ multiplex PCR; the TCRdb copy retains only in-frame clones and omits some. Among 440,000 or so clones listed, 80% to 90% were seen once. Treatment of the sample: roughly 18 received Ad26.COV2.S at low or high dose, single or two shots; roughly 5 received placebo; per-sample allocation not given. After the first vaccine or placebo injection, samples were drawn on day 63. This specimen was peripheral blood, taken in a trial of Ad26.COV2.S vaccine versus placebo. All receptors come from a person between 18 and 60 years old who received the Ad26.COV2.S COVID-19 vaccine or a placebo.

The chain couples TRBV5-4 to TRBJ2-3, with 7 positions matching TRBD2. V lost 4 bases, J lost 4 bases, and 6 bases stayed unmatched. This CDR3 spans 14 amino acids. In germline, CDR1 is SGHNT, CDR2 YYREEE (reference sequence). CDR3 nucleotide sequence: TGTGCCAGCAGCGGACGGACTAGTCCAGATACGCAGTATTTT. Its translation is CASSGRTSPDTQYF.

V is TRBV6-2 or TRBV6-3 and J is TRBJ2-7, with D perhaps being TRBD1 or TRBD2 (5 bases each). Per germline, CDR1 MNHEY and CDR2 SVGEGT. Trimming took off 6 bases at V and 3 bases at J, with 12 bases between the two ends. This CDR3 region has 13 residues. The CDR3 DNA reads TGTGCCAGCAGCGCCGGGACGGACTACGAGCAGTACTTC. The encoded protein is CASSAGTDYEQYF.

The chain carries TRBV28 and TRBJ2-3, with D possibly being TRBD1 or TRBD2 (5 bases each). In germline, CDR1 is MDHEN, CDR2 SYDVKM. This CDR3 spans 14 amino acids. V gave up 9 bases and J gave up 2 bases, with 15 bases separating them. The CDR3 DNA sequence: TGTGCCAGAAGGGGAGAGGTCTTCACAGATACGCAGTATTTT. Its protein is CARRGEVFTDTQYF.

The V and J genes are TRBV3-1 (or the pseudogene TRBV3-2) and TRBJ2-2; D is undetermined. V lost 5 bases, J lost 6 bases, and 7 bases lay in between. CDR3 size: 12 residues. The germline V gene has CDR1 LGHDT and CDR2 YNNKEL (reference sequence). For the CDR3, the DNA is TGTGCCAGCAGCGACATTGCCGGGGAGCTGTTTTTT. Residues: CASSDIAGELFF.

The chain has TRBV20-1 and TRBJ2-7; the D gene is possibly TRBD1 (7 bases). Germline loops: CDR1 DFQATT, CDR2 SNEGSKA (reference sequence). This CDR3 is built from 11 residues. V shed 6 bases and J shed 6 bases, with 12 bases lying between them. As DNA, the CDR3 is TGCAGTGCCCCGCAGGGGGGCGAGCAGTACTTC. Protein sequence: CSAPQGGEQYF.

As DNA, the CDR3 is TGTGCCAGTGGCCCATCTGGGGGTCGTCAAGAGACCCAGTACTTC. Residues: CASGPSGGRQETQYF. V usage is TRBV19 and J usage is TRBJ2-5; D is possibly TRBD1 or TRBD2 (5 bases each). Trimming pared 8 bases from V and 2 bases from J, leaving 18 bases between. Germline V gene data show CDR1 as LNHDA and CDR2 as SQIVND (reference sequence). The CDR3 has 15 residues.

The gene calls are TRBV27 and TRBJ2-7; tentatively, D is TRBD2 (5 bases). V was pared by 5 bases and J by 7 bases, with 15 bases between. There are 13 residues in the CDR3. The V gene's germline CDR1 is MNHEY and CDR2 SMNVEV (reference sequence). CDR3 protein: CASSLTPRREQYF. CDR3 nucleotides: TGTGCCAGCAGTCTGACGCCACGGAGGGAGCAGTACTTC.

The table lists this clone with a count of one. The chain carries TRBV30 and TRBJ2-5; D is undetermined. This CDR3 contains 12 residues. Germline V gene lookup returns CDR1 GTSNPN and CDR2 SVGIG (reference sequence). V was clipped by 0 bases and J by 5 bases, with 7 bases between them. In nucleotides, the CDR3 is TGTGCCTGGAGTGTAGTTGGGGAGACCCAGTACTTC. Residues: CAWSVVGETQYF.

The chain uses TRBV28 and TRBJ2-7, with a weak D call TRBD1 (5 bases). The CDR3 runs to 14 residues. Between the trimmed V and J ends, which lost 5 bases and 3 bases, there was a span of 14 bases. Germline V gives CDR1 MDHEN, CDR2 SYDVKM. The CDR3 loop is CASSRLQVYYEQYF. The CDR3 nucleotides are TGTGCCAGCAGTAGGCTACAGGTCTACTACGAGCAGTACTTC.

V is TRBV5-1 and J is TRBJ2-2; TRBD1 matches 8 bases. Trimming removed 1 base from V and 1 base from J; junction bases left unmatched: 9. This CDR3 region has 18 residues. The germline V gene encodes CDR1 SGHRS and CDR2 YFSETQ. CDR3 DNA: TGCGCCAGCAGCTTGACGTTGACAGGGGTATGGAACACCGGGGAGCTGTTTTTT. It yields the protein CASSLTLTGVWNTGELFF.

The gene calls are TRBV20-1 and TRBJ2-1; D remains ambiguous. CDR1 and CDR2 (germline): DFQATT, SNEGSKA (reference sequence). Trimming shortened V by 4 bases and J by 9 bases, and 10 bases separated the two germline ends. This CDR3 region has 11 residues. The CDR3 loop reads CSAISYPEQFF. In DNA form, the CDR3 reads TGCAGTGCTATTTCGTACCCTGAGCAGTTCTTC.

This chain uses TRBV19 with TRBJ2-2, with 9 nucleotides matching TRBD2. Germline CDR1 reads LNHDA; CDR2 reads SQIVND (reference sequence). The ends lost 3 bases at V and 3 bases at J; junction bases unmatched: 8. The CDR3 loop spans 17 amino acids. DNA of the CDR3: TGTGCCAGTAGTATCTCCCTAGCGGGGTGGGACACCGGGGAGCTGTTTTTT. This translates into CASSISLAGWDTGELFF.

V is TRBV4-2 and J is TRBJ2-1, with D perhaps matching TRBD2 (7 bases). Deletions cut 2 bases from V and 2 bases from J, with 19 bases between. The CDR3 is 18 residues long. Germline CDR1 reads LGHNA; CDR2 reads YNFKEQ. The CDR3 reads CASSQPGGRGETYNEQFF. In DNA form, the CDR3 reads TGTGCCAGCAGCCAACCGGGGGGTAGGGGGGAAACCTACAATGAGCAGTTCTTC.

The chain recombines TRBV7-6 with TRBJ2-7; 7 bases agree with TRBD1. Trimming removed 5 bases from V and 0 bases from J; junction bases left unmatched: 13. This CDR3 has 17 residues. In germline, CDR1 is SGHVS, CDR2 FNYEAQ. For the CDR3, the DNA is TGTGCCAGCAGCCTAAGAGCCAGGACAGGATTCTCCTACGAGCAGTACTTC. Protein product: CASSLRARTGFSYEQYF.

V gene TRBV9 combines with J gene TRBJ2-5; D remains unclear. The CDR3 runs to 14 residues. The V gene's germline CDR1 is SGDLS and CDR2 YYNGEE. V shed 0 bases and J shed 0 bases, with 6 bases lying between them. CDR3 DNA: TGTGCCAGCAGCGTAGGTACAGACCAAGAGACCCAGTACTTC. Translation: CASSVGTDQETQYF.

This clone has just a few counts. The V and J genes are TRBV28 and TRBJ1-5, with D uncertain. The CDR3 covers 13 residues. V was shortened by 5 bases and J by 4 bases, with 9 bases between the two germline ends. CDR1 is MDHEN, CDR2 SYDVKM, per germline. The CDR3 sequence is CASSPQTNQPQHF. CDR3 nucleotides: TGTGCCAGCAGTCCGCAGACGAATCAGCCCCAGCATTTT.

The chain joins TRBV6-2 or TRBV6-3 to TRBJ1-3; maybe TRBD1 (6 bases). Per the germline V gene, CDR1 is MNHEY and CDR2 is SVGEGT. V lost 2 bases to trimming and J lost 2 bases, with 16 bases between them. There are 17 residues in the CDR3. The CDR3 sequence: CASSYTGTLDAGNTIYF. CDR3 bases: TGTGCCAGCAGTTACACCGGGACACTCGATGCTGGAAACACCATATATTTT.

This chain uses TRBV4-2 with TRBJ2-1, with D unresolved. V was clipped by 1 base and J by 9 bases, with 10 bases between them. Per germline, CDR1 LGHNA and CDR2 YNFKEQ. The CDR3 spans 13 residues. The CDR3 spells CASSQVDPLEQFF. The CDR3 DNA is TGTGCCAGCAGCCAAGTAGACCCGCTTGAGCAGTTCTTC.

The chain combines TRBV10-3 with TRBJ2-1, with 7 bases identical to TRBD2. This CDR3 is built from 13 residues. CDR1 and CDR2 (germline): ENHRY, SYGVKD. V was clipped by 10 bases and J by 8 bases; unmatched bases: 11. This CDR3 reads CASGLVGFYEQFF. CDR3 bases: TGTGCCAGCGGACTAGTGGGGTTCTATGAGCAGTTCTTC.

This clone came up once. The chain couples TRBV5-1 to TRBJ1-6; D not certain. The germline gives CDR1 SGHRS, CDR2 YFSETQ. The V end was cut by 1 base, the J end by 3 bases, with 11 bases between. This CDR3 contains 16 residues. DNA of the CDR3: TGCGCCAGCAGCTTGCGGCAGGCTAACTATAATTCACCCCTCCACTTT. Amino acid sequence: CASSLRQANYNSPLHF.

This sequence joins TRBV6-5 and TRBJ2-5; possibly TRBD2 for D (6 bases). CDR1 MNHEY and CDR2 SVGAGI come from the germline V gene. This CDR3 is 12 amino acids long. Trimming removed 6 bases from V and 5 bases from J, with 10 bases in between. The CDR3 DNA reads as TGTGCCAGCAGAGGAGGGGCTGAGACCCAGTACTTC. It codes for CASRGGAETQYF.

CDR3 region: CARRQGGYNEQFF. In nucleotides, the CDR3 is TGTGCCAGAAGACAGGGAGGGTACAATGAGCAGTTCTTC. This chain uses TRBV12-3 or TRBV12-4 with TRBJ2-1; D might be TRBD1 or TRBD2, each matching 7 bases. The CDR3 sequence is 13 residues long. V was pared by 9 bases and J by 4 bases, with 13 bases between.

This sequence joins TRBV11-2 and TRBJ1-2; 11 bases map to TRBD1. The CDR3 runs to 17 residues. The ends lost 5 bases at V and 1 base at J; junction bases unmatched: 9. CDR1 and CDR2 from the germline V gene are SGHAT and FQNNGV. This CDR3 reads CASSLGQGVSVNYGYTF. The CDR3, as DNA: TGTGCCAGCAGCCTGGGACAGGGGGTATCCGTTAACTATGGCTACACCTTC.

This clone was counted once. Other nucleotide sequences from this sample produce the same CDR3. The rearrangement uses TRBV18 and TRBJ2-3; no clear D gene. V was pared by 2 bases and J by 2 bases, with 5 bases between. The CDR3 loop spans 13 amino acids. Germline V lookup: CDR1 KGHSH, CDR2 LQKENI. CDR3 amino acids: CASSPSYTDTQYF. DNA for the CDR3: TGTGCCAGCTCACCATCCTACACAGATACGCAGTATTTT.

The rearrangement links TRBV28 to TRBJ1-2; D uncertain. V lost 6 bases and J lost 3, with 11 bases in between. This CDR3 comprises 13 residues. Germline-derived CDR1 and CDR2 are MDHEN and SYDVKM. CDR3 region: CASSPGPYYGYTF. For the CDR3, the DNA is TGTGCCAGCAGCCCCGGACCGTACTATGGCTACACCTTC.

This chain joins TRBV3-1 (or the pseudogene TRBV3-2) and TRBJ2-1, with D possibly being TRBD1 (5 bases). The CDR3 covers 13 residues. Trimming took off 0 bases at V and 12 bases at J, with 12 bases between the two ends. The germline gives CDR1 LGHDT, CDR2 YNNKEL (reference sequence). The CDR3 is CASSQDSRGSQFF. The CDR3 DNA follows: TGTGCCAGCAGCCAAGATTCAAGGGGATCGCAGTTCTTC.

The J gene is TRBJ1-1, the V gene TRBV29-1; D is uncertain. Germline lookup yields CDR1 SQVTM and CDR2 ANQGSEA. V was trimmed by 3 bases and J by 1 base, leaving 3 bases between them. The CDR3 is made up of 11 amino acids. The CDR3 DNA follows: TGCAGCGTTGATGCGAACACTGAAGCTTTCTTT. Translated: CSVDANTEAFF.

This clone was seen a handful of times. The chain joins TRBV10-1 to TRBJ1-1; D is undetermined. The CDR3 is 16 amino acids. V was trimmed by 0 bases and J by 1 base, leaving 12 bases between them. The germline V gene has CDR1 WNHNN and CDR2 SYGVQD (reference sequence). CDR3 sequence reads: CASSESIVRGNTEAFF. The CDR3 DNA follows: TGCGCCAGCAGTGAGTCGATTGTTCGGGGGAACACTGAAGCTTTCTTT.

This chain joins TRBV5-4 and TRBJ2-3; 7 nucleotides line up with TRBD1. The V gene end was trimmed by 4 bases and the J gene end by 3 bases; junction bases not matched to a gene: 14. The CDR3 sequence is 17 residues long. Looked up from germline, CDR1 is SGHNT and CDR2 is YYREEE (reference sequence). CDR3 sequence reads: CASSIYDRVGKTDTQYF. CDR3 DNA sequence: TGTGCCAGCAGCATATACGACAGGGTAGGAAAGACAGATACGCAGTATTTT.